The sample holds a few counts of the clone carrying this T cell receptor (beta chain). Its matching antigen is unknown. The data derive from a study of OX40 agonist ivuxolimab in advanced cancers. Across the study: Dose-escalation patients suffered from hepatocellular carcinoma, melanoma, renal cell or head and neck cancer. Patients were 65% to 85% male with ages roughly 23 to 90, mean roughly 64. Two patients with cutaneous melanoma and one with hepatocellular carcinoma, three in total, showed partial responses. Regarding the study as a whole: Expansion of clones was among the lowest in partial responders at 0.1-3.0 mg/kg.

Assay used: immunoSEQ multiplex PCR; TCRdb lists only in-frame clones, some missing. The sample contains more than 90,000 clones, 70% to 85% of which appear only once. This TCR was recovered from an adult with an advanced solid tumor such as melanoma, head and neck, liver or kidney cancer. The source was CD4+ or CD8+ T cells sorted from blood, collected in a trial of the OX40 agonist ivuxolimab.

Here the CDR3 reads CASSVRGLGETQYF. The CDR3 nucleotides read TGTGCCAGCAGCGTAAGGGGGCTGGGAGAGACCCAGTACTTC. The chain recombines TRBV9 with TRBJ2-5; 7 nucleotides agree with TRBD1. The V gene end was trimmed by 1 base and the J gene end by 4 bases; junction bases not matched to a gene: 4. Germline-derived CDR1 and CDR2 are SGDLS and YYNGEE. The CDR3 extends over 14 amino acids.